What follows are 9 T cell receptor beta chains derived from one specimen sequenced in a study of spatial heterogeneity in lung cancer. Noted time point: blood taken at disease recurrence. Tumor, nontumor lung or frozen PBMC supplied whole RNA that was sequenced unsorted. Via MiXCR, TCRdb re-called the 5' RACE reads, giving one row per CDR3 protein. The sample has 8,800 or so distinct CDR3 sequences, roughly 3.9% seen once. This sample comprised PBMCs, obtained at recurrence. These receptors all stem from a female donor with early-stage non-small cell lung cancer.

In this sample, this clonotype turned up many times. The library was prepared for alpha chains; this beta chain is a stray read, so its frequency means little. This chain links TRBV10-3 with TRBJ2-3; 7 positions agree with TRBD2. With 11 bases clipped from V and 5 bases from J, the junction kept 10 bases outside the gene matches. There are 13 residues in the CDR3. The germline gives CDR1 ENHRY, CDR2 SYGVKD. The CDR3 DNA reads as TGTGCCCGTCGGCGGGAGATGGGAGATACGCAGTATTTT. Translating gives CARRREMGDTQYF.

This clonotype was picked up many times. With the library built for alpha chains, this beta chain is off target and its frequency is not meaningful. CDR3 coding DNA: TGTGCCAGCAGTCTTCTAGCGGGGGGGAGAGGTGAGCAGTTCTTC. This codes for CASSLLAGGRGEQFF. The chain couples TRBV2 to TRBJ2-1; 12 bases line up with TRBD2. Germline values: CDR1 SNHLY, CDR2 FYNNEI. V shed 5 bases, J shed 9 bases, and the junction held 8 bases outside the gene matches. The CDR3 has 15 amino acids.

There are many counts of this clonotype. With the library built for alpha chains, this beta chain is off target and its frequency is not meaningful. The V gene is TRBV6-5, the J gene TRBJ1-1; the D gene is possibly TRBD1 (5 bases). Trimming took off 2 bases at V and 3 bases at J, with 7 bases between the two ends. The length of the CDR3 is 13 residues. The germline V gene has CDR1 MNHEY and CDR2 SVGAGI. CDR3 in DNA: TGTGCCAGCAGTTACCGGGGGGACACTGAAGCTTTCTTT. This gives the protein CASSYRGDTEAFF.

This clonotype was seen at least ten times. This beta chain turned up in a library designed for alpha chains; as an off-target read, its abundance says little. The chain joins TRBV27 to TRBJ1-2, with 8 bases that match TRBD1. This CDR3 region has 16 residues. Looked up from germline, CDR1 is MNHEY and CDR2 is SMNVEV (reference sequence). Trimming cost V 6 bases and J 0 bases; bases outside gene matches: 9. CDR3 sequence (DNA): TGTGCCAGCAGGACGACAGGGGCCTACACTAACTATGGCTACACCTTC. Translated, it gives CASRTTGAYTNYGYTF.

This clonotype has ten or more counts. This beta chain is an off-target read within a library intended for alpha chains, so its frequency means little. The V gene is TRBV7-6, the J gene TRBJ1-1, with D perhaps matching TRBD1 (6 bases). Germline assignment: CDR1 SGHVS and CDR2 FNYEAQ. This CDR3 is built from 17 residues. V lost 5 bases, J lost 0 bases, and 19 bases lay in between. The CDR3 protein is CASSLRRTDPMNTEAFF. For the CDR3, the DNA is TGTGCCAGCAGCCTGCGACGGACAGATCCTATGAACACTGAAGCTTTCTTT.

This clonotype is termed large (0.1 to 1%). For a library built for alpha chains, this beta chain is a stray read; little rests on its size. The CDR3 coding sequence is TGTGCCAGCCAGGGGGACCACGAGCAGTACTTC. Amino acids: CASQGDHEQYF. The V call is TRBV28, the J call TRBJ2-7, with 7 bases matching TRBD1. This CDR3 spans 11 amino acids. The V gene's germline CDR1 is MDHEN and CDR2 SYDVKM. V lost 8 bases and J lost 5; bases outside the gene matches: 3.

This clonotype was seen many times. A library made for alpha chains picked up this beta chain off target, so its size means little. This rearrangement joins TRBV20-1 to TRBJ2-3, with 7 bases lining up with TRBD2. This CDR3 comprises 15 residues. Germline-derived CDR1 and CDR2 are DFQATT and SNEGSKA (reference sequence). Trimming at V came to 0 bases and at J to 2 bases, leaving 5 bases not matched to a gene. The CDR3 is CSARDHRGDTDTQYF. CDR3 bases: TGCAGTGCTAGAGATCATCGGGGGGACACAGATACGCAGTATTTT.

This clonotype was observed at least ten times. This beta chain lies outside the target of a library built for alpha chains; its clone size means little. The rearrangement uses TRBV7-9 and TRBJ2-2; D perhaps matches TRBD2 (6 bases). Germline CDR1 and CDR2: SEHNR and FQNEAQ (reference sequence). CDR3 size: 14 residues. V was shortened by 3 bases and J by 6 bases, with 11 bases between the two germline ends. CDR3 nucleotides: TGTGCCAGCAGCTTCGTAGCGGTCGCCGGGGAGCTGTTTTTT. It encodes CASSFVAVAGELFF.

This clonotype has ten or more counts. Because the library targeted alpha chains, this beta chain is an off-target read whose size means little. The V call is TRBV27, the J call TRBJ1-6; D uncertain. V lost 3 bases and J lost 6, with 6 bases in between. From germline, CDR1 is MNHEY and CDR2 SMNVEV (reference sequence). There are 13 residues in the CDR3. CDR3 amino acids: CASSLEGNSPLHF. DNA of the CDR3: TGTGCCAGCAGTTTGGAGGGTAATTCACCCCTCCACTTT.